This is a list of T cell receptor beta chains from one sample in a study of T cell responses to AZD1222 COVID-19 vaccine. Using immunoSEQ multiplex PCR, the repertoire was profiled, and TCRdb retains in-frame clones only, with some absent. The table lists around 99,000 clones, about 90% of them singletons. The material was peripheral blood, obtained on day 0 of AZD1222 vaccination. The receptors here all came from an adult in good health. Both conserved end residues are part of each CDR3. The D gene is left open where the match is weak. Not all rows give a size; the values are once, few, many and, for expanded clones, a class.

- | - | TRBJ1-3 | 14 | TRBV5-1 | CASSLDGAGNTIYF | TGCGCCAGCAGCTTGGATGGGGCTGGAAACACCATATATTTT
few | - | TRBJ1-6 | 13 | TRBV19 | CASSQRSNSPLHF | TGTGCCAGTAGTCAGAGATCTAATTCACCCCTCCACTTT
- | - | TRBJ1-2 | 14 | TRBV3-1/TRBV3-2 | CASSQDLPLYGYTF | TGTGCCAGCAGCCAAGATCTTCCTCTCTATGGCTACACCTTC
once | - | TRBJ1-1 | 17 | TRBV7-2 | CASSLIGTGVVNTEAFF | TGTGCCAGCAGCTTAATCGGTACGGGGGTCGTGAACACTGAAGCTTTCTTT
- | - | TRBJ2-7 | 14 | TRBV5-1 | CASSLVLASYEQYF | TGCGCCAGCAGCTTGGTGTTGGCATCCTACGAGCAGTACTTC
- | TRBD2 | TRBJ2-4 | 18 | TRBV3-1/TRBV3-2 | CASSQVLLAGVLKDIQYF | TGTGCCAGCAGCCAAGTGCTCCTAGCGGGGGTTCTGAAGGACATTCAGTACTTC
- | - | TRBJ2-7 | 14 | TRBV5-1 | CASRLVPEASEQYF | TGCGCCAGCCGTCTTGTTCCGGAGGCGAGCGAGCAGTACTTC
- | - | TRBJ1-5 | 14 | TRBV5-4 | CASSKQGSNQPQHF | TGTGCCAGCAGCAAACAGGGAAGCAATCAGCCCCAGCATTTT
- | TRBD2 | TRBJ2-7 | 14 | TRBV7-2 | CASSPQASGYEQYF | TGTGCCAGCAGCCCCCAGGCTAGCGGTTACGAGCAGTACTTC
- | TRBD1 | TRBJ1-2 | 12 | TRBV30 | CAWARDRGGYTF | TGTGCCTGGGCCCGGGACAGAGGAGGCTACACCTTC
- | - | TRBJ1-2 | 14 | TRBV27 | CASSSSTRNYGYTF | TGTGCCAGCAGTTCCTCGACGAGGAACTATGGCTACACCTTC
- | TRBD2 | TRBJ2-1 | 16 | TRBV10-3 | CAISDLSGRAYNEQFF | TGTGCCATCAGTGATCTTAGCGGGAGGGCCTACAATGAGCAGTTCTTC
- | TRBD1 | TRBJ1-2 | 14 | TRBV18 | CASSQGAGDYGYTF | TGTGCCAGCTCACAGGGGGCCGGGGACTATGGCTACACCTTC
- | - | TRBJ2-3 | 16 | TRBV7-7 | CASGREAVAATDTQYF | TGTGCCAGCGGACGGGAAGCGGTAGCGGCGACAGATACGCAGTATTTT
- | TRBD2 | TRBJ2-5 | 14 | TRBV5-4 | CASSSRGEGETQYF | TGTGCCAGCAGCTCTCGGGGGGAGGGGGAGACCCAGTACTTC
- | - | TRBJ2-2 | 13 | TRBV5-8 | CASSLGGTGELFF | TGTGCCAGCAGCTTAGGGGGGACCGGGGAGCTGTTTTTT
- | - | TRBJ1-2 | 13 | TRBV5-6 | CASSIPGTHGYTF | TGTGCCAGCAGCATCCCCGGGACCCACGGCTACACCTTC
- | TRBD1 | TRBJ2-3 | 15 | TRBV12-5 | CASGSRTGGTDTQYF | TGTGCTAGTGGTTCCCGTACAGGGGGAACAGATACGCAGTATTTT
- | TRBD1 | TRBJ1-4 | 14 | TRBV30 | CASPSDRGDEKLFF | TGTGCCTCGCCGTCGGACAGGGGTGATGAAAAACTGTTTTTT
- | - | TRBJ2-7 | 13 | TRBV27 | CASSLSRVYEQYF | TGTGCCAGCAGTTTATCCAGGGTTTACGAGCAGTACTTC
- | - | TRBJ2-2 | 13 | TRBV24-1 | CATSDGSAGELFF | TGTGCCACCAGTGATGGGAGCGCCGGGGAGCTGTTTTTT
once | - | TRBJ2-5 | 16 | TRBV19 | CASSILRARTQETQYF | TGTGCCAGTAGTATATTGAGAGCCAGGACTCAAGAGACCCAGTACTTC
- | TRBD1 | TRBJ1-1 | 13 | TRBV2 | CASSTGVTTEAFF | TGTGCCAGCAGTACAGGGGTAACCACTGAAGCTTTCTTT
- | - | TRBJ1-1 | 13 | TRBV3-1/TRBV3-2 | CASSQQGNTEAFF | TGTGCCAGCAGCCAGCAGGGGAACACTGAAGCTTTCTTT
- | TRBD1 | TRBJ2-7 | 14 | TRBV29-1 | CSAFLQGAGYEQYF | TGCAGCGCCTTTCTACAGGGGGCTGGGTACGAGCAGTACTTC
- | - | TRBJ2-1 | 14 | TRBV5-4 | CASSTILDYNEQFF | TGTGCCAGCAGCACCATACTCGACTACAATGAGCAGTTCTTC
medium-sized | - | TRBJ1-6 | 14 | TRBV7-8 | CASSLVQGNSPLHF | TGTGCCAGCAGCTTAGTCCAGGGTAATTCACCCCTCCACTTT
- | TRBD1 | TRBJ1-2 | 16 | TRBV27 | CASRDRAKVSGDGYTF | TGTGCCAGCAGGGACAGGGCAAAAGTTAGTGGGGATGGCTACACCTTC
- | TRBD1 | TRBJ2-5 | 13 | TRBV11-2 | CASSLRGPETQYF | TGTGCCAGCAGCTTAAGGGGGCCGGAGACCCAGTACTTC
- | TRBD2 | TRBJ2-2 | 16 | TRBV30 | CAWSVRLARSNGELFF | TGTGCCTGGAGTGTACGACTAGCGAGGTCTAACGGGGAGCTGTTTTTT
- | TRBD1 | TRBJ2-1 | 13 | TRBV30 | CAWSVQGYNEQFF | TGTGCCTGGAGTGTACAGGGGTACAATGAGCAGTTCTTC
- | - | TRBJ2-2 | 16 | TRBV5-6 | CASNDGTPKSTGELFF | TGTGCCAGCAACGACGGGACTCCTAAAAGCACCGGGGAGCTGTTTTTT
- | - | TRBJ1-6 | 14 | TRBV18 | CASSLRERGSPLHF | TGTGCCAGCTCACTCAGGGAGAGGGGTTCACCCCTCCACTTT
- | - | TRBJ2-5 | 13 | TRBV2 | CASTGTGGETQYF | TGTGCCAGCACAGGGACGGGGGGCGAGACCCAGTACTTC
once | TRBD2 | TRBJ2-3 | 16 | TRBV11-2 | CASSPWGSGSTDTQYF | TGTGCCAGCAGCCCATGGGGTAGCGGGAGCACAGATACGCAGTATTTT
- | - | TRBJ1-6 | 17 | TRBV6-4 | CASSARWRELRNSPLHF | TGTGCCAGCAGTGCCCGGTGGAGGGAGTTAAGGAATTCACCCCTCCACTTT
- | - | TRBJ1-2 | 15 | TRBV6-5 | CASSYSSGYVYGYTF | TGTGCCAGCAGTTACTCCTCCGGTTACGTCTATGGCTACACCTTC
- | - | TRBJ2-1 | 12 | TRBV3-1/TRBV3-2 | CASSQADNEQFF | TGTGCCAGCAGCCAAGCCGACAATGAGCAGTTCTTC
- | TRBD1 | TRBJ1-2 | 14 | TRBV9 | CASRPGQGADGYTF | TGTGCCAGCAGGCCGGGACAGGGGGCCGATGGCTACACCTTC
few | - | TRBJ2-7 | 12 | TRBV7-9 | CASRFGTYEQYF | TGTGCCAGCAGATTCGGGACCTACGAGCAGTACTTC
- | TRBD1 | TRBJ1-2 | 14 | TRBV29-1 | CSVSGTGGHYGYTF | TGCAGCGTGTCCGGGACAGGGGGCCACTATGGCTACACCTTC
- | TRBD1 | TRBJ2-1 | 15 | TRBV13 | CASSLRTGWGNEQFF | TGTGCCAGCAGCTTACGGACAGGGTGGGGCAATGAGCAGTTCTTC